These T cell receptor beta chains were read from a single sample in a study of PD-L1 blockade in urothelial cancer. The repertoire was sequenced with immunoSEQ multiplex PCR; TCRdb's copy has only in-frame clones and lacks some. Here the sample spans under 55,000 clones, 84% being singletons. The sequences come from PBMCs, collected around atezolizumab (anti-PD-L1) treatment. Receptors originate from a man aged 35-49 years with urothelial cancer. CDR3s include the opening cysteine and the closing phenylalanine or tryptophan. Fields, in order: clone size, D gene, J gene, V gene, CDR3 length, CDR3 DNA, CDR3 protein. A D gene is named only where the DNA matches it firmly. Clone size appears in some rows only: once, few, many, or a class for an expanded clone.

size: -
D: TRBD2
J: TRBJ2-7
V: TRBV6-5
length: 14
DNA: TGTGCCAGCCAGAGGACTAGCGGATACTACGAGCAGTACTTC
CDR3: CASQRTSGYYEQYF

size: -
D: -
J: TRBJ2-4
V: TRBV15
length: 16
DNA: TGTGCCACCAGCAGAGGGACACCGCTAGCCAAAAACATTCAGTACTTC
CDR3: CATSRGTPLAKNIQYF

size: -
D: -
J: TRBJ2-2
V: TRBV11-2
length: 14
DNA: TGTGCCACCATCACTAGGCCCAACACCGGGGAGCTGTTTTTT
CDR3: CATITRPNTGELFF

size: once
D: TRBD2
J: TRBJ2-5
V: TRBV19
length: 13
DNA: TGTGCCAGTAGTGGCTTGGGGGGGGAGACCCAGTACTTC
CDR3: CASSGLGGETQYF

size: -
D: TRBD1
J: TRBJ1-4
V: TRBV7-9
length: 14
DNA: TGTGCCAGCAGCAGAAGGACAGGGCCAGAAAAACTGTTTTTT
CDR3: CASSRRTGPEKLFF

size: few
D: -
J: TRBJ1-2
V: TRBV30
length: 11
DNA: TGTGCCTGGGGCCGGCGGCTTGGCTACACCTTC
CDR3: CAWGRRLGYTF

size: -
D: -
J: TRBJ2-2
V: TRBV6-6
length: 13
DNA: TGTGCCAGCAGTTACGGGGGGACCGGGGAGCTGTTTTTT
CDR3: CASSYGGTGELFF

size: -
D: TRBD1
J: TRBJ2-1
V: TRBV11-3
length: 14
DNA: TGTGCCAGCAGCAAGGGGGCCGGTCAGAATGAGCAGTTCTTC
CDR3: CASSKGAGQNEQFF

size: -
D: TRBD2
J: TRBJ2-5
V: TRBV30
length: 13
DNA: TGTGCCTGGCGCGGCGGGAGGGCAGGGACCCAGTACTTC
CDR3: CAWRGGRAGTQYF

size: -
D: -
J: TRBJ1-2
V: TRBV7-3
length: 12
DNA: TGTGCCAGCACTATGGGGACTGGAGGCTACACCTTC
CDR3: CASTMGTGGYTF

size: -
D: TRBD2
J: TRBJ2-1
V: TRBV7-3
length: 15
DNA: TGTGCCAGCAGCTTAAAAGCGGGAGCGAACAATGAGCAGTTCTTC
CDR3: CASSLKAGANNEQFF

size: -
D: -
J: TRBJ2-5
V: TRBV5-1
length: 13
DNA: TGCGCCAGCAGCCCAGGGGTTGCGGAGACCCAGTACTTC
CDR3: CASSPGVAETQYF

size: -
D: -
J: TRBJ2-2
V: TRBV6-4
length: 14
DNA: TGTGCCAGCAGCAAAACGGTGAACACCGGGGAGCTGTTTTTT
CDR3: CASSKTVNTGELFF

size: -
D: -
J: TRBJ2-1
V: TRBV11-1
length: 16
DNA: TGTGCCAGCAGCCGGTGCGGACAAGGCCGTTCCGTGGAGCAGTTCTTC
CDR3: CASSRCGQGRSVEQFF

size: -
D: -
J: TRBJ2-5
V: TRBV28
length: 15
DNA: TGTGCCAGCAGGGAAGGGACACTCTTGCGGGAGACCCAGTACTTC
CDR3: CASREGTLLRETQYF

size: -
D: -
J: TRBJ1-2
V: TRBV15
length: 14
DNA: TGTGCCACCAGCGTCGCGAGAGAAACGGGTGGCTACACCTTC
CDR3: CATSVARETGGYTF

size: -
D: -
J: TRBJ2-3
V: TRBV2
length: 11
DNA: TGTGCCAGCGGGCAGACAGATACGCAGTATTTT
CDR3: CASGQTDTQYF

size: once
D: TRBD2
J: TRBJ2-1
V: TRBV27
length: 17
DNA: TGTGCCAGCAGTTTACCAACCGGGACTAGCAGTGGGAATGAGCAGTTCTTC
CDR3: CASSLPTGTSSGNEQFF

size: -
D: TRBD1
J: TRBJ1-5
V: TRBV6-5
length: 15
DNA: TGTGCCAGCAGTTCTCAGGGGGGAGGTCATCAGCCCCAGCATTTT
CDR3: CASSSQGGGHQPQHF

size: few
D: -
J: TRBJ2-7
V: TRBV27
length: 13
DNA: TGTGCCAGCAGTTCGAGGTCCTCTCTCGAGCAGTACTTC
CDR3: CASSSRSSLEQYF

size: -
D: -
J: TRBJ2-2
V: TRBV5-4
length: 13
DNA: TGTGCCAGCAGCTACAGGGAAACCGGGGAGCTGTTTTTT
CDR3: CASSYRETGELFF

size: -
D: -
J: TRBJ1-1
V: TRBV18
length: 13
DNA: TGTGCCAGCTCGCCAATTATGAACACTGAAGCTTTCTTT
CDR3: CASSPIMNTEAFF

size: -
D: TRBD1
J: TRBJ1-2
V: TRBV5-1
length: 14
DNA: TGCGCCAGCAGCGCGGACAGGGGTTCGGATGGCTACACCTTC
CDR3: CASSADRGSDGYTF

size: -
D: -
J: TRBJ2-7
V: TRBV2
length: 12
DNA: TGTGCCAGCGCCGGGGGATTCTACGAGCAGTACTTC
CDR3: CASAGGFYEQYF

size: -
D: TRBD2
J: TRBJ2-3
V: TRBV6-5
length: 16
DNA: TGTGCCAGCAGTTTCTTGGGACTAGCGAGCACAGATACGCAGTATTTT
CDR3: CASSFLGLASTDTQYF

size: -
D: TRBD1
J: TRBJ1-5
V: TRBV19
length: 16
DNA: TGTGCCAGTAGTATCCTGAACAGGGGGGACAATCAGCCCCAGCATTTT
CDR3: CASSILNRGDNQPQHF

size: few
D: -
J: TRBJ1-2
V: TRBV18
length: 18
DNA: TGTGCCAGCTCACCTCGCCCTCCTCCCGGACTGGGCGGCTATGGCTACACCTTC
CDR3: CASSPRPPPGLGGYGYTF

size: -
D: -
J: TRBJ1-2
V: TRBV27
length: 15
DNA: TGTGCCAGCAGCCCCCGACTGGGGCAGGTCTATGGCTACACCTTC
CDR3: CASSPRLGQVYGYTF

size: -
D: TRBD1
J: TRBJ1-2
V: TRBV19
length: 16
DNA: TGTGCCAGTCAACACCGGACAGGGGCCTCTAACTATGGCTACACCTTC
CDR3: CASQHRTGASNYGYTF

size: -
D: -
J: TRBJ2-2
V: TRBV30
length: 11
DNA: TGTGCCTGGAGTAGAGACGGGGAGCTGTTTTTT
CDR3: CAWSRDGELFF

size: -
D: TRBD1
J: TRBJ2-7
V: TRBV28
length: 14
DNA: TGTGCCAGCAGCCAGGGACAGGGATTCAACGAGCAGTACTTC
CDR3: CASSQGQGFNEQYF

size: -
D: -
J: TRBJ1-4
V: TRBV29-1
length: 12
DNA: TGCAGCGTGAGGGTCTCGGGGGGGATACTGTTTTTT
CDR3: CSVRVSGGILFF

size: -
D: -
J: TRBJ1-5
V: TRBV6-6
length: 13
DNA: TGTGCCAGCAGTTACTCGGACAGACAGCCCCAGCATTTT
CDR3: CASSYSDRQPQHF

size: -
D: TRBD2
J: TRBJ2-2
V: TRBV19
length: 17
DNA: TGTGCCAGTATCTCCGGGCTAGCGGGAGTTTACACCGGGGAGCTGTTTTTT
CDR3: CASISGLAGVYTGELFF

size: once
D: -
J: TRBJ1-4
V: TRBV30
length: 13
DNA: TGTGCCGTTCAGGGAATACGGCAAGAAAAACTGTTTTTT
CDR3: CAVQGIRQEKLFF

size: -
D: TRBD2
J: TRBJ2-3
V: TRBV5-4
length: 16
DNA: TGTGCCAGCAGCACCATAGCGGGAGGCTCCACAGATACGCAGTATTTT
CDR3: CASSTIAGGSTDTQYF

size: -
D: -
J: TRBJ2-1
V: TRBV7-2
length: 16
DNA: TGTGCCAGCAGTACTCACGGGAGAACTCCCTACAATGAGCAGTTCTTC
CDR3: CASSTHGRTPYNEQFF

size: -
D: -
J: TRBJ1-1
V: TRBV6-4
length: 14
DNA: TGTGCCAGCAGTGACAGAGGGCGGGGGACTGAAGCTTTCTTT
CDR3: CASSDRGRGTEAFF

size: few
D: -
J: TRBJ2-2
V: TRBV27
length: 14
DNA: TGTGCCAGCAGTTTGAGATATGGCACCGGGGAGCTGTTTTTT
CDR3: CASSLRYGTGELFF

size: -
D: -
J: TRBJ2-5
V: TRBV28
length: 14
DNA: TGTGCCAGCAGTTTAGGGGGGGGCGCCGAGACCCAGTACTTC
CDR3: CASSLGGGAETQYF

size: -
D: -
J: TRBJ1-4
V: TRBV2
length: 13
DNA: TGTGCCAGCAGCCGGGGGGGCGACGGGGGACTGTTTTTT
CDR3: CASSRGGDGGLFF

size: -
D: TRBD1
J: TRBJ1-3
V: TRBV25-1
length: 15
DNA: TGTGCCAGTCTCCCCCGACAGGGTACTGGAAACACCATATATTTT
CDR3: CASLPRQGTGNTIYF

size: -
D: TRBD1
J: TRBJ1-5
V: TRBV6-1
length: 15
DNA: TGTGCCAGCAGTGATGGACAGGGGTTAAGCCAGCCCCAGCATTTT
CDR3: CASSDGQGLSQPQHF

size: -
D: TRBD1
J: TRBJ1-3
V: TRBV7-9
length: 14
DNA: TGTGCCAGCAGACAGGGGGCGGCTGGAAACACCATATATTTT
CDR3: CASRQGAAGNTIYF

size: -
D: -
J: TRBJ2-1
V: TRBV7-9
length: 11
DNA: TGTGCCAGCAGCCCGCAGGATGAGCAGTTCTTC
CDR3: CASSPQDEQFF

size: -
D: TRBD1
J: TRBJ2-7
V: TRBV6-1
length: 15
DNA: TGTGCCAGCAGTGTTGGGACAGGGCGGTTCTACGAGCAGTACTTC
CDR3: CASSVGTGRFYEQYF

size: -
D: TRBD1
J: TRBJ1-2
V: TRBV10-3
length: 16
DNA: TGTGCCATCAGTGAGTCGGTGGGGACAGCTAACTATGGCTACACCTTC
CDR3: CAISESVGTANYGYTF

size: few
D: TRBD2
J: TRBJ2-1
V: TRBV4-2
length: 14
DNA: TGTGCCAGCAGCCAAGAGGGCGGGGGAGATGAGCAGTTCTTC
CDR3: CASSQEGGGDEQFF

size: -
D: -
J: TRBJ2-1
V: TRBV13
length: 14
DNA: TGTGCCAGCAGCGCTGGGGCGTCCTACAATGAGCAGTTCTTC
CDR3: CASSAGASYNEQFF

size: -
D: -
J: TRBJ2-3
V: TRBV11-3
length: 14
DNA: TGTGCCAGCAGCTTAAGAGGGAGTGCAGATACGCAGTATTTT
CDR3: CASSLRGSADTQYF

size: many
D: TRBD1
J: TRBJ1-1
V: TRBV27
length: 15
DNA: TGTGCCAGCAGTTTAAGCGGGACAGGGGGGGCTGAAGCTTTCTTT
CDR3: CASSLSGTGGAEAFF